A single sample gave rise to the 5 T cell receptor beta chains below, sequenced in a study of tumor-infiltrating lymphocytes in primary liver carcinoma. Extraction of RNA together with DNA used roughly 19-32 mg of unsorted bulk tissue. Total RNA amounting to 450 to 500 ng was the source from which TCR beta cDNA was made with a constant-region primer. Slightly modified ARM-PCR served as the procedure for the TCR beta libraries. These libraries came from three rounds of nested multiplex PCR. Both of the initial two PCR rounds ran for 10 cycles and employed TRBV1-TRBV30 forward primers alongside a C-beta reverse primer. From the multiplex PCR reads, TCRdb called clonotypes with MiXCR, one entry per CDR3 protein. The sample shows 100,000 or so distinct CDR3 sequences, approximately 70% of them seen only once. The sample comprised liver tumor tissue from sampling region 2. Subset indicated: tumor region T2, inferior pole. Receptors were obtained from a woman aged 55 to 70 with primary liver carcinoma and hepatitis B virus infection.

Notes on this clonotype: Germline is not matched at one junction end, which may reflect a read error. The rearrangement uses TRBV11-2 and TRBJ2-5; D possibly corresponds to TRBD1 (5 bases). The germline gives CDR1 SGHAT, CDR2 FQNNGV. The CDR3 covers 15 residues. CDR3 in amino acids: CAGSLGQGSRETQYF. The DNA of the CDR3 is TGTGCCGGCAGCTTGGGGCAGGGATCGCGAGAGACACAGTACTTC.

Regarding this clonotype: The junction differs from germline at one of its ends, possibly a read error. The rearrangement uses TRBV6-5 and TRBJ2-7, with D perhaps matching TRBD2 (5 bases). The CDR3 extends over 12 amino acids. Germline V gene sequence: CDR1 MNHEY, CDR2 SVGAGI. The CDR3 nucleotides are TGTGCCAGCAGTATAGGGTCGAGGGAGCGGTACTTC. This codes for CASSIGSRERYF.

The table lists this clonotype with many counts. The gene calls are TRBV5-5 and TRBJ2-1; 12 nucleotides match TRBD2. CDR3 length: 16 residues. Germline-derived CDR1 and CDR2 are SGHKS and YYEKEE (reference sequence). With V trimmed by 4 bases and J by 0 bases, 2 bases remained unmatched. CDR3 DNA sequence: TGTGCCAGCAGCCGGACTAGCGGGAACTCCTACAATGAGCAGTTCTTC. This codes for CASSRTSGNSYNEQFF.

In this sample, this clonotype turned up many times. One end of the junction does not line up with germline, which may come from a read error. The rearrangement links TRBV28 to TRBJ2-7; 11 bases fit TRBD2. CDR1 MDHEN and CDR2 SYDVKM come from the germline V gene. The length of the CDR3 is 16 residues. CDR3 DNA: TGCCCCGGCGGGACTAGCGGCACGGGCTTGGGGTACGAGCAGTACTTC. This encodes CPGGTSGTGLGYEQYF.

The table lists this clonotype with many counts. CDR3 DNA: TGTGCCAGCAGCTCCGGGACTAGCGGGAGGGTGGATACGCAGTATTTT. It translates to CASSSGTSGRVDTQYF. The V and J genes are TRBV4-2 and TRBJ2-3; TRBD2 matches at 16 bases. This CDR3 region has 16 residues. Germline V gives CDR1 LGHNA, CDR2 YNFKEQ. Trimming at V came to 5 bases and at J to 6 bases, leaving 5 bases not matched to a gene.